A single sample is the source of the 3 T cell receptor beta chains below, sequenced in a study of blood T cell repertoires in COVID-19. Libraries were prepared by immunoSEQ multiplex PCR; TCRdb keeps only in-frame clonotypes and omits some of them. The sample has 150,000 to 180,000 clones, 76% seen once. Specimen: peripheral blood. Source of these receptors: a woman of 80 years or more with acute or convalescent COVID-19.

The rearrangement uses TRBV5-1 and TRBJ1-3; D is undetermined. The CDR3 spans 14 residues. The ends were cut back, 2 bases at V and 0 bases at J, with 6 bases in the middle. Per the germline V gene, CDR1 is SGHRS and CDR2 is YFSETQ. The CDR3 DNA is TGCGCCAGCAGCTTTGGGCCCTCTGGAAACACCATATATTTT. Translated: CASSFGPSGNTIYF.

This clone turned up a few times. The genes are TRBV30 and TRBJ1-6; TRBD1 matches at 9 bases. This CDR3 region has 16 residues. J gave up 8 bases and V 2 bases, and 10 bases lay outside the gene matches. The germline V gene encodes CDR1 GTSNPN and CDR2 SVGIG (reference sequence). The CDR3 is CAWSLGGTGYDSPLHF. CDR3 coding DNA: TGTGCCTGGAGTCTTGGCGGGACAGGGTATGATTCACCCCTCCACTTT.

The CDR3: CASSAGGRNEQFF. The CDR3 DNA reads as TGTGCCAGCAGTGCGGGGGGGCGAAATGAGCAGTTCTTC. The chain combines TRBV2 with TRBJ2-1, with 8 bases matching TRBD2. The length of the CDR3 is 13 residues. V was clipped by 4 bases and J by 7 bases; unmatched bases: 3. Germline lookup yields CDR1 SNHLY and CDR2 FYNNEI.